These 8 T cell receptor beta chains were sequenced from one sample in a study of prognosis after radiotherapy for stage I lung cancer. By two-round multiplex PCR, the TCR beta CDR3 was amplified from genomic DNA. First-round PCR used primers specific to each TRBV and TRBJ gene. MiXCR, applied by TCRdb to the multiplex PCR reads, yields one record per CDR3 protein. The data contain about 15,000 distinct CDR3 sequences, around 30% of them singletons. The input for sequencing was PBMCs, taken before or after stereotactic body radiation therapy (not recorded which). The receptor source for this set is a donor aged 50 or older with non-small cell lung cancer.

This clonotype was detected ten times or more. This chain joins TRBV10-2 and TRBJ1-1; 7 nucleotides align to TRBD1. Germline V gene lookup returns CDR1 WSHSY and CDR2 SAAADI. J gave up 7 bases and V 6 bases, and 5 bases lay outside the gene matches. This CDR3 contains 12 residues. CDR3 DNA sequence: TGCGCCAGCAGAGACAGGGCTGGTGAAGCTTTCTTT. This codes for CASRDRAGEAFF.

This clonotype was counted many times. The chain links TRBV5-5 to TRBJ2-5, with D maybe TRBD2 (6 bases). This CDR3 spans 14 amino acids. V lost 0 bases and J 2 bases, leaving 8 bases between the germline ends. From germline, CDR1 is SGHKS and CDR2 YYEKEE (reference sequence). Here the CDR3 reads CASSLAAGQETQYF. In DNA, the CDR3 is TGTGCCAGCAGCTTGGCAGCGGGTCAAGAGACCCAGTACTTC.

This clonotype is labeled medium-sized. The rearrangement joins TRBV6-1 to TRBJ2-3; TRBD2 aligns across 9 bases. The J segment lost 4 bases and the V segment lost 8 bases, leaving 10 bases of the junction unmatched. The CDR3 consists of 15 residues. Per germline, CDR1 MNHNS and CDR2 SASEGT. The DNA of the CDR3 is TGTGCCAGCGTAGCAAGTAGCGGGAGCTCAGATACGCAGTATTTT. This gives the protein CASVASSGSSDTQYF.

This clonotype was seen many times. The CDR3 nucleotides read TGTGCCAGCAGCCAAGAGGAAAGCTCCTACAATGAGCAGTTCTTC. Protein sequence: CASSQEESSYNEQFF. This chain uses TRBV3-1 with TRBJ2-1; D remains ambiguous. Between the trimmed V and J ends, which lost 0 bases and 0 bases, there was a span of 6 bases. Germline CDR1 and CDR2: LGHDT and YNNKEL (reference sequence). There are 15 residues in the CDR3.

Comments on this clonotype: Sequence at one end of the junction differs from germline and may be a read error. This chain uses TRBV28 with TRBJ2-7, with D unresolved. In germline, CDR1 is MDHEN, CDR2 SYDVKM. The CDR3 is 12 amino acids. The CDR3 reads CASSSISYEKYF. The DNA of the CDR3 is TGTGCAAGCAGTTCCATCTCCTACGAGAAGTACTTC. The entire variable domain, with the rest obtained from reference TRBV28 and TRBJ2-7, is as follows: DVKVTQSSRYLVKRTGEKVFLECVQDMDHENMFWYRQDPGLGLRLIYFSYDVKMKEKGDIPEGYSVSREKKERFSLILESASTNQTSMYLCASSSISYEKYFGPGTRLTVT.

Of note for this clonotype: Its ends do not fully match the called genes, so a read error is possible. The gene calls are TRBV6-1 and TRBJ1-3; D might be TRBD1 (5 bases). The CDR3 consists of 15 residues. Germline V lookup: CDR1 MNHNS, CDR2 SASEGT. This CDR3 reads CAISHGAISGNTIYF. DNA for the CDR3: TGTGCCATCAGTCATGGGGCGATCTCTGGAAACACCATATATTTT.

This clonotype is classed as medium-sized. The V and J genes are TRBV7-2 and TRBJ2-1; no firm D call. V dropped 0 bases and J dropped 6 bases, with 6 bases sitting between them. The germline V gene encodes CDR1 SGHTA and CDR2 FQGNSA. The CDR3 covers 13 residues. CDR3 in DNA: TGTGCCAGCAGCTTAGCGGGCGCCAATGAGCAGTTCTTC. Its translation: CASSLAGANEQFF.

This clonotype occurred many times. The CDR3 protein is CASSRDRYEQYF. The DNA of the CDR3 is TGTGCCAGCAGCAGGGATCGTTACGAGCAGTACTTC. The chain combines TRBV6-1 with TRBJ2-7; tentative D call: TRBD1 (5 bases). Germline V gene data show CDR1 as MNHNS and CDR2 as SASEGT. The CDR3 length is 12 residues. V was shortened by 6 bases and J by 4 bases, with 10 bases between the two germline ends.